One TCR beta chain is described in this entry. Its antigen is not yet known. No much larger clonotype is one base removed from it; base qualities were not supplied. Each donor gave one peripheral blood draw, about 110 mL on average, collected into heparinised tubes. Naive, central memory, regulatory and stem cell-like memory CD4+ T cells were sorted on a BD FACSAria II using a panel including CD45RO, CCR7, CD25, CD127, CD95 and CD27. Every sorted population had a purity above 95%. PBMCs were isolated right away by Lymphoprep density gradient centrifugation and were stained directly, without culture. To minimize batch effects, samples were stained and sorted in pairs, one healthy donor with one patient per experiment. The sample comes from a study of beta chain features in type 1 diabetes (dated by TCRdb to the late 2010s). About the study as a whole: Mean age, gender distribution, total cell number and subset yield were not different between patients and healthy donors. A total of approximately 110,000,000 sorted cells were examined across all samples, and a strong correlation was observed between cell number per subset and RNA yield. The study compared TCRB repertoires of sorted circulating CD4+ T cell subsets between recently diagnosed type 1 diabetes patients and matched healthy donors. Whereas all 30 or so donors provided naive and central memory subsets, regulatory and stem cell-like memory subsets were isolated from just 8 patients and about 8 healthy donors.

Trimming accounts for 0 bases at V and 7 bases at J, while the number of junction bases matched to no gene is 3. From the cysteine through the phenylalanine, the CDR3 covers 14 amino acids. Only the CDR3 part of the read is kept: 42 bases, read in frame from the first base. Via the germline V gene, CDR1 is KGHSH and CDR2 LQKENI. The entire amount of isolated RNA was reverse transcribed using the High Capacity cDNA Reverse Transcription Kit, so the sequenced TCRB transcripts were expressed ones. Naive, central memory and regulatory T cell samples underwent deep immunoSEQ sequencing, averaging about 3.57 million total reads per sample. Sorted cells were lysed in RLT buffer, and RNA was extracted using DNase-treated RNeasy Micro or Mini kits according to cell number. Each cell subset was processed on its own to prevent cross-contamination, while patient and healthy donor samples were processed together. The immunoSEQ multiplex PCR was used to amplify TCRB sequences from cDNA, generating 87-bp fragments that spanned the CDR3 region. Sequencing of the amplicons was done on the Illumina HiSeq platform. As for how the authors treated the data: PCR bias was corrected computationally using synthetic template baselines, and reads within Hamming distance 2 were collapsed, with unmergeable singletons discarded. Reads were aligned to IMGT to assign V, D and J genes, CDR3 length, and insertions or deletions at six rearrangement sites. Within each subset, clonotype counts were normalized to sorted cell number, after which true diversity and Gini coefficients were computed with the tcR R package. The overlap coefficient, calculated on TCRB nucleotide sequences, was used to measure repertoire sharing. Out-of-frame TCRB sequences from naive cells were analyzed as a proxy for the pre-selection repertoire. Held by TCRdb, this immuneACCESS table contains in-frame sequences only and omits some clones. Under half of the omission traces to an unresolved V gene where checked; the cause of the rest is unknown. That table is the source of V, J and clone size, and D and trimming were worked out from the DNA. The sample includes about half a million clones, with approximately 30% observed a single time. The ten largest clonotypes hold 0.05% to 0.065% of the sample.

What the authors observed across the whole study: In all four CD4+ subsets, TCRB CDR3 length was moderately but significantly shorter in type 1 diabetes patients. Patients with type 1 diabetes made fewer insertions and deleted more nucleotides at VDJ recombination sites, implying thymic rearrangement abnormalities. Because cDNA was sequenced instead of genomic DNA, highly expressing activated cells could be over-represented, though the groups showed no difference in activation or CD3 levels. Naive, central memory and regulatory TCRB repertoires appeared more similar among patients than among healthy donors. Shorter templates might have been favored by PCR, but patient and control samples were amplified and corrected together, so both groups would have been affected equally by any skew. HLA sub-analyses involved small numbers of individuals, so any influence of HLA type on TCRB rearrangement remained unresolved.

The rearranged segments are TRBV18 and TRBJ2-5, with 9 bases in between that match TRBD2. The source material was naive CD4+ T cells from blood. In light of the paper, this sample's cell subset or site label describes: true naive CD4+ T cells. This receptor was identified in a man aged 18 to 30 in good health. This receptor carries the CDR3 CASSPPDSGRTQYF. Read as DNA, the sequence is TGTGCCAGCTCACCACCGGATAGCGGGAGGACCCAGTACTTC. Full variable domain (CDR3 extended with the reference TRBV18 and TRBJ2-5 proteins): NAGVMQNPRHLVRRRGQEARLRCSPMKGHSHVYWYRQLPEEGLKFMVYLQKENIIDESGMPKERFSAEFPKEGPSILRIQQVVRGDSAAYFCASSPPDSGRTQYFGPGTRLLVL.